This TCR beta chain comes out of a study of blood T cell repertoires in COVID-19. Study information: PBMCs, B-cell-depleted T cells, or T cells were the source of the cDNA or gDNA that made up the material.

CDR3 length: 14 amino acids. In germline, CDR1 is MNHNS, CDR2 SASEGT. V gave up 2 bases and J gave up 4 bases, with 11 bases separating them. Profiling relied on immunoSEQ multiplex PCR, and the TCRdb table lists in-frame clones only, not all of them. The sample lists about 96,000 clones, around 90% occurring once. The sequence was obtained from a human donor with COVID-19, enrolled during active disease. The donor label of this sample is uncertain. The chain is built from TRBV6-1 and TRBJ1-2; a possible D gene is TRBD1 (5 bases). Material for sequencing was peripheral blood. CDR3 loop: CASSELDMGYGYTF. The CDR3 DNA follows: TGTGCCAGCAGTGAACTGGACATGGGCTATGGCTACACCTTC.